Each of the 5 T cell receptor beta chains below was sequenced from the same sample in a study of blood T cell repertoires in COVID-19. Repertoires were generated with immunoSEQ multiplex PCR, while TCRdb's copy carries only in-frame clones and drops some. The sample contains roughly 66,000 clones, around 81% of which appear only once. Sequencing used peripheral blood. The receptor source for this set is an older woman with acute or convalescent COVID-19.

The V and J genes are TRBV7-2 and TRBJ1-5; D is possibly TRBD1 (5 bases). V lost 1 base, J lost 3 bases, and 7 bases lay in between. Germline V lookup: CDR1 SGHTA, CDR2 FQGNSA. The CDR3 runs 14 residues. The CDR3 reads CASSLEGHNQPQHF. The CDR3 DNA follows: TGTGCCAGCAGCTTAGAAGGACACAATCAGCCCCAGCATTTT. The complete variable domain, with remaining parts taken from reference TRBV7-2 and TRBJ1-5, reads GAGVSQSPSNKVTEKGKDVELRCDPISGHTALYWYRQSLGQGLEFLIYFQGNSAPDKSGLPSDRFSAERTGGSVSTLTIQRTQQEDSAVYLCASSLEGHNQPQHFGDGTRLSIL.

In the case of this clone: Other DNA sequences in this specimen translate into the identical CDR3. CDR3 in DNA: TGTGCCAGCAGCGTAGCGGGGGGGCCAGATACGCAGTATTTT. It is translated as CASSVAGGPDTQYF. The chain uses TRBV9 and TRBJ2-3; TRBD2 matches 8 bases. CDR1 and CDR2 (germline): SGDLS, YYNGEE. Trimming removed 0 bases from V and 4 bases from J; junction bases left unmatched: 1. This CDR3 has 14 amino acids.

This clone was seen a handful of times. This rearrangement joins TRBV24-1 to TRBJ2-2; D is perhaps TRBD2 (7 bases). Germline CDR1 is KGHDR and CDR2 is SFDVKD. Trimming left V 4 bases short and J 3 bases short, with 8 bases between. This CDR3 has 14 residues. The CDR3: CATSDGGHTGELFF. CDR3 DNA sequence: TGTGCCACCAGTGACGGGGGGCACACCGGGGAGCTGTTTTTT.

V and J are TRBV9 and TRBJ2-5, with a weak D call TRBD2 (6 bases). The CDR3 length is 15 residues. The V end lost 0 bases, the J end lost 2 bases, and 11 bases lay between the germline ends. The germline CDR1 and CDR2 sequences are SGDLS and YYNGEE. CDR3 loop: CASSVEAGGQETQYF. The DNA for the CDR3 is TGTGCCAGCAGCGTAGAGGCCGGGGGACAAGAGACCCAGTACTTC.

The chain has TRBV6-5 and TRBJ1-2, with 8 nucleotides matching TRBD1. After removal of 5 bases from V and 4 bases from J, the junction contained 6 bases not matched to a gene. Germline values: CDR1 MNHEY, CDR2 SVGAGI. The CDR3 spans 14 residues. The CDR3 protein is CASSPQGAGYGYTF. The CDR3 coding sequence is TGTGCCAGCAGTCCTCAGGGGGCCGGCTATGGCTACACCTTC.